The 28 T cell receptor beta chains below all came from one sample that was sequenced in a study of T cell repertoires in cytomegalovirus infection (dated by TCRdb to 2018 to 2020). TCRdb names Illumina HiSeq 1500 as the instrument used. TCRdb reprocessing: public reads trimmed at Q25 with fastp, clones called with MiXCR, in-frame beta chains kept. For every CDR3 protein sequence, its rows merge into one entry that carries the most common genes and DNA. The sample table records about a million distinct CDR3 sequences; around 30% of these occur just once. Of the sample, around an eighth is held by the ten largest clones. The sample's treatment or condition label, decoded: in vitro stimulation with specific CMV peptide epitopes to enrich CMV-specific T cells. Their antigens remain unidentified. Sequenced here: cultured CD8+ T cells from PBMCs, sampled from culture after CMV antigen stimulation. These receptors came from a human donor in good health (CMV status not recorded). Some clones in this sample may be carry-over from other donors' samples.

This clonotype was counted many times. The chain is built from TRBV7-6 and TRBJ2-2; the D gene is possibly TRBD1 (7 bases). This CDR3 has 15 amino acids. The V gene's germline CDR1 is SGHVS and CDR2 FNYEAQ. Trimming cost V 5 bases and J 6 bases, with 16 bases left between them. In nucleotides, the CDR3 is TGTGCCAGCAGCGGGCAGGGGGGCCTGGCCGGGGAGCTGTTTTTT. It is translated as CASSGQGGLAGELFF.

The chain is built from TRBV11-2 and TRBJ2-7; D tentatively fits TRBD1 or TRBD2 (5 bases each). CDR3 length: 15 residues. CDR1 and CDR2 (germline): SGHAT, FQNNGV. CDR3 in DNA: TGTACCAGCAGCTTGAGGGGACCCGAGGCGTACGAGCAGTACGTC. Translation: CTSSLRGPEAYEQYV.

The chain recombines TRBV5-6 with TRBJ2-7; tentatively, D is TRBD2 (7 bases). Germline assignment: CDR1 SGHDT and CDR2 YYEEEE. Trimming pared 3 bases from V and 7 bases from J, leaving 14 bases between. CDR3 length: 13 amino acids. The CDR3 region has the DNA TGTGCCAGCAGCTGGGGGGGCCCGGAGGAGCAGTACTTC. Protein product: CASSWGGPEEQYF.

The sample holds a few counts of this clonotype. The rearrangement uses TRBV11-2 and TRBJ1-2; D uncertain. The V gene lost 2 bases and the J gene lost 0 bases, with 22 bases spanning the gap. CDR3 size: 19 residues. Germline V gene sequence: CDR1 SGHAT, CDR2 FQNNGV. This chain's CDR3 is CASSLRPPSSRAANYGYTF. CDR3 coding DNA: TGTGCCAGCAGCTTACGGCCCCCGTCCTCGAGGGCGGCTAACTATGGCTACACCTTC. The variable domain in full, completed from reference TRBV11-2 and TRBJ1-2, reads EAGVAQSPRYKIIEKRQSVAFWCNPISGHATLYWYQQILGQGPKLLIQFQNNGVVDDSQLPKDRFSAERLKGVDSTLKIQPAKLEDSAVYLCASSLRPPSSRAANYGYTFGSGTRLTVV.

V and J are TRBV4-3 and TRBJ2-5, with a weak D call TRBD2 (6 bases). The CDR3 consists of 15 residues. The V and J ends lost 8 bases and 5 bases respectively, with 21 bases between them. From germline, CDR1 is LGHNA and CDR2 YSLEER. The CDR3 sequence is CASSPGEVGVETQYF. CDR3 nucleotides: TGCGCCAGCTCCCCGGGAGAGGTGGGTGTGGAGACCCAGTACTTC.

This clonotype came up many times. The chain uses TRBV4-1 and TRBJ1-1, with 10 nucleotides matching TRBD1. The germline gives CDR1 MGHRA, CDR2 YSYEKL. V lost 5 bases and J lost 6; bases outside the gene matches: 18. The CDR3 has 18 residues. The CDR3 loop reads CASSTTVPGQGWFAEAFF. The CDR3, as DNA: TGCGCCAGCAGCACAACCGTCCCGGGACAGGGGTGGTTCGCTGAAGCTTTCTTT.

The sample holds a few counts of this clonotype. This chain links TRBV12-3 or TRBV12-4 with TRBJ2-7; 8 positions agree with TRBD1. This CDR3 is built from 15 residues. Germline trimming cut 6 bases from V and 2 bases from J; bases unmatched to any gene: 9. The CDR3 is CASSSDRGEPYEQYF. The CDR3 DNA follows: TGTGCCAGCAGCAGCGACAGGGGCGAGCCCTACGAGCAGTACTTC.

The rearrangement joins TRBV5-6 to TRBJ2-7, with D possibly being TRBD1 (5 bases). The CDR3 covers 15 residues. V was clipped by 4 bases and J by 5 bases, with 19 bases between them. CDR1 SGHDT and CDR2 YYEEEE come from the germline V gene. The CDR3 reads CASSRMNRPPNEQYV. The DNA of the CDR3 is TGTGCCAGCAGCCGAATGAACAGGCCTCCCAACGAGCAGTACGTC.

In this sample, this clonotype turned up a few times. Germline is not matched at one junction end, which may reflect a read error. The CDR3 is CASSLGASGGSSYNEQFF. Written as DNA, the CDR3 is TGTGCTAGCAGCTTAGGGGCTAGCGGGGGCAGCTCCTACAATGAGCAGTTCTTC. V usage is TRBV7-7 and J usage is TRBJ2-1, with 10 bases fitting TRBD2. The germline gives CDR1 SSHAT, CDR2 FNYEAQ (reference sequence). The CDR3 runs to 18 residues.

This clonotype came up a few times. The chain carries TRBV6-5 and TRBJ2-2; 11 positions match TRBD2. The germline gives CDR1 MNHEY, CDR2 SVGAGI. With V trimmed by 2 bases and J by 5 bases, 7 bases remained unmatched. CDR3 length: 17 amino acids. The chain's CDR3 is CASSYGSGGAITGELFF. As DNA, the CDR3 is TGTGCCAGCAGTTACGGTAGCGGGGGGGCCATAACCGGGGAGCTGTTTTTT.

This clonotype has a count of ten or more. The rearrangement uses TRBV7-2 and TRBJ2-1; D is unresolved. Germline loops: CDR1 SGHTA, CDR2 FQGNSA. This CDR3 is built from 13 residues. The ends were cut back, 1 base at V and 9 bases at J, with 10 bases in the middle. The CDR3 region has the DNA TGTGCCAGCAGCTTAGAGTATTTACCTGAGCAGTTCTTC. It specifies CASSLEYLPEQFF.

As DNA, the CDR3 is TGCGCCAGCAGCCCCAGAGTCTCTAGCGGCACCGGGGAGCTGTTTTTT. Protein sequence: CASSPRVSSGTGELFF. The rearrangement uses TRBV4-1 and TRBJ2-2; 7 nucleotides agree with TRBD2. V lost 4 bases to trimming and J lost 4 bases; unmatched junction nucleotides: 9. CDR1 and CDR2 from the germline V gene are MGHRA and YSYEKL. There are 16 residues in the CDR3.

This clonotype turned up a few times. The chain combines TRBV27 with TRBJ2-7; D is perhaps TRBD1 (5 bases). V lost 0 bases and J 3 bases, leaving 9 bases between the germline ends. The CDR3 is 14 residues long. Germline V CDR1 and CDR2: MNHEY, SMNVEV (reference sequence). DNA for the CDR3: TGTGCCAGCAGTTTATCGACGACAGACTACGAGCAGTACTTC. Amino acid sequence: CASSLSTTDYEQYF.

Points on this clonotype: Just one base apart from a much larger clone, this may be a read error. The CDR3 does not end in the conserved phenylalanine or tryptophan, so this is likely a read error. The chain combines TRBV7-9 with TRBJ2-1; 12 nucleotides agree with TRBD1. CDR3 size: 15 residues. Germline V CDR1 and CDR2: SEHNR, FQNEAQ (reference sequence). In DNA, the CDR3 is TGTGCTAGCAGCCCGGGGACAGGGGGCCTCGATGAGCAGTTCTCC. Its translation is CASSPGTGGLDEQFS.

The chain employs TRBV2 and TRBJ1-2; 9 bases match TRBD1. J gave up 1 base and V 4 bases, and 10 bases lay outside the gene matches. The CDR3 contains 17 residues. Germline V CDR1 and CDR2: SNHLY, FYNNEI. The CDR3 loop is CASSATGGVRGNYGYTF. The CDR3 DNA reads as TGTGCCAGCAGTGCCACAGGGGGCGTGAGGGGTAACTATGGCTACACCTTC.

Concerning this clonotype itself: This may come from a read error, since a much larger clone is one base off. The gene calls are TRBV7-8 and TRBJ2-1; D uncertain. Germline V gene data show CDR1 as SGHVS and CDR2 as FQNEAQ. This CDR3 is 16 amino acids long. The CDR3 loop reads CARSLRPSSSYNEQFF. The DNA of the CDR3 is TGTGCCAGGAGCTTACGCCCTTCTAGCTCCTACAATGAGCAGTTCTTC. Supplemented by reference TRBV7-8 and TRBJ2-1, the full variable domain reads GAGVSQSPRYKVAKRGQDVALRCDPISGHVSLFWYQQALGQGPEFLTYFQNEAQLDKSGLPSDRFFAERPEGSVSTLKIQRTQQEDSAVYLCARSLRPSSSYNEQFFGPGTRLTVL.

Points on this clonotype: Germline is not matched at one junction end, which may reflect a read error. The chain joins TRBV7-9 to TRBJ2-7, with D hard to call. CDR1 SEHNR and CDR2 FQNEAQ come from the germline V gene (reference sequence). The CDR3 is 12 amino acids. CDR3 DNA: TGTACCAGCAGCTTTGGGGACTACGAGCAGTACTTC. Its translation is CTSSFGDYEQYF. Variable domain in full (rest from reference TRBV7-9 and TRBJ2-7): DTGVSQNPRHKITKRGQNVTFRCDPISEHNRLYWYRQTLGQGPEFLTYFQNEAQLEKSRLLSDRFSAERPKGSFSTLEIQRTEQGDSAMYLCTSSFGDYEQYFGPGTRLTVT.

Ten or more counts support this clonotype. The chain combines TRBV7-3 with TRBJ2-4; TRBD2 is a possible D gene (6 bases). Trimming removed 5 bases from V and 0 bases from J, with 11 bases in between. CDR1 and CDR2 from the germline V gene are SGHTA and FQGTGA. The CDR3 is 15 residues long. This CDR3 reads CASSTGGLAKNIQYF. The CDR3 bases are TGTGCCAGCAGCACCGGAGGGTTAGCCAAAAACATTCAGTACTTC.

The V and J genes are TRBV6-5 and TRBJ2-7; the match to TRBD2 covers 12 bases. Germline CDR1 reads MNHEY; CDR2 reads SVGAGI. After removal of 6 bases from V and 2 bases from J, the junction contained 11 bases not matched to a gene. The CDR3 loop spans 17 amino acids. This CDR3 reads CASSGLGASGGAYEQYF. The DNA of the CDR3 is TGTGCCAGCAGCGGACTCGGGGCTAGCGGGGGGGCCTACGAGCAGTACTTC.

Many counts were recorded for this clonotype. CDR3 nucleotides: TGTGCCAGCAGCCACAGTAGCGGGGGCCTAGAGACCCAGTACTTC. It codes for CASSHSSGGLETQYF. The chain carries TRBV7-2 and TRBJ2-5; 9 nucleotides align to TRBD2. CDR3 length: 15 amino acids. The J segment lost 4 bases and the V segment lost 5 bases, leaving 8 bases of the junction unmatched. Per the germline V gene, CDR1 is SGHTA and CDR2 is FQGNSA. The whole variable domain, filled in from reference TRBV7-2 and TRBJ2-5, reads GAGVSQSPSNKVTEKGKDVELRCDPISGHTALYWYRQSLGQGLEFLIYFQGNSAPDKSGLPSDRFSAERTGGSVSTLTIQRTQQEDSAVYLCASSHSSGGLETQYFGPGTRLLVL.

This clonotype was observed a few times. V and J are TRBV29-1 and TRBJ2-7; a weak D match, TRBD1 (6 bases). The CDR3 length is 14 residues. V lost 2 bases to trimming and J lost 0 bases, with 11 bases between them. Germline CDR1 reads SQVTM; CDR2 reads ANQGSEA. The CDR3 loop is CSVENRDNSYEQYF. The CDR3 DNA is TGCAGCGTTGAAAACCGGGACAACTCCTACGAGCAGTACTTC.

This chain connects TRBV7-6 to TRBJ1-2; D is perhaps TRBD1 (5 bases). The CDR3 is made up of 17 amino acids. The germline V gene encodes CDR1 SGHVS and CDR2 FNYEAQ. With 4 bases removed from V and 4 bases from J, the gap between germline ends came to 22 bases. The CDR3 bases are TGTGCCAGCAGCTCGCTGGTAGGGGCGGATACTACCTATGGCTACACCTTC. Protein: CASSSLVGADTTYGYTF.

This sequence joins TRBV6-5 and TRBJ2-7; TRBD1 matches 10 bases. The CDR3 has 13 residues. With V trimmed by 9 bases and J by 3 bases, 5 bases remained unmatched. CDR1 and CDR2 (germline): MNHEY, SVGAGI. The CDR3 nucleotides are TGTGCCAGTGGGTGGACAGGGGGCTACGAGCAGTACTTC. It encodes CASGWTGGYEQYF.

This clonotype was counted at least ten times. The gene calls are TRBV7-8 and TRBJ2-7, with 13 bases identical to TRBD2. With V trimmed by 5 bases and J by 3 bases, 7 bases remained unmatched. Germline loops: CDR1 SGHVS, CDR2 FQNEAQ. The CDR3 is 16 amino acids. The CDR3, as DNA: TGTGCCAGCAGCGGGCGGACTAGCGGGGGAAACTACGAGCAGTACTTC. Encoded protein: CASSGRTSGGNYEQYF.

This chain joins TRBV14 and TRBJ1-2; D is possibly TRBD1 (5 bases). The V end was cut by 6 bases, the J end by 5 bases, with 10 bases between. There are 12 residues in the CDR3. The germline V gene has CDR1 SGHDN and CDR2 FVKESK. Here the CDR3 reads CASSHGAYGYTF. DNA of the CDR3: TGTGCCAGCAGTCACGGGGCGTATGGCTACACCTTC.

The V call is TRBV7-9, the J call TRBJ2-3, with D possibly being TRBD2 (5 bases). The CDR3 has 16 residues. V lost 6 bases to trimming and J lost 1 base, with 17 bases between them. CDR1 and CDR2 from the germline V gene are SEHNR and FQNEAQ (reference sequence). DNA for the CDR3: TGTGCCAGCAGATCAGGTAGAGGGCCTGGCACAGATACGCAGTATTTT. Translated: CASRSGRGPGTDTQYF.

The J gene is TRBJ2-1, the V gene TRBV7-6, with TRBD2 matching 11 bases. Germline values: CDR1 SGHVS, CDR2 FNYEAQ. This CDR3 region has 16 residues. The junction had 6 bases not matched to a gene; V was cut back by 4 bases and J by 4 bases. The chain's CDR3 is CASSSILAGEYNEQFF. The CDR3 DNA sequence: TGTGCCAGCAGCTCCATACTAGCGGGGGAGTACAATGAGCAGTTCTTC.

This clonotype was seen only a few times. This chain joins TRBV14 and TRBJ2-2, with 8 bases fitting TRBD1. V gave up 1 base and J gave up 3 bases; unmatched junction bases: 4. CDR3 size: 16 residues. In germline, CDR1 is SGHDN, CDR2 FVKESK. The CDR3 is CASSQGWTGYTGELFF. The CDR3 nucleotides are TGTGCCAGCAGCCAAGGCTGGACAGGGTACACCGGGGAGCTGTTTTTT.